A selection of T cell receptor beta chains follows, all from one sample in a study of T cells in Graves' hyperthyroidism and ophthalmopathy. MiXCR, applied by TCRdb to the multiplex PCR reads, yields one record per CDR3 protein. The sample lists about 400,000 distinct CDR3 sequences; about 13% were seen once. Sequencing was performed on blood. Receptor source: a woman between 18 and 30 years old with Graves' hyperthyroidism. Both conserved end residues are part of each CDR3. A D gene is named only where the DNA matches it firmly. Clone sizes are given selectively: once, few, many, or a class where the clone is expanded.

cdr3_length	clone_size	v_call	d_call	j_call	cdr3_nt	cdr3_aa
18	many	TRBV2	TRBD1	TRBJ2-7	TGTGCCAGCAGCGCACCGGGACAGGGGAACCCCTTAACCTACGAGCAGTACTTC	CASSAPGQGNPLTYEQYF
13	many	TRBV5-5	NA	TRBJ1-2	TGTGCCAGCACTGTTCTGGGGGCGGATGGCTACACCTTC	CASTVLGADGYTF
13	many	TRBV12-3/TRBV12-4	TRBD1	TRBJ1-1	TGTGCCAGCACCTGGGACAGGGGGATGGAAGCTTTCTTT	CASTWDRGMEAFF
14	many	TRBV7-9	NA	TRBJ1-1	TGTGCCAGCAGCTCGTCTAACAAGGACACTGAAGCTTTCTTT	CASSSSNKDTEAFF
16	NA	TRBV5-6	TRBD1	TRBJ1-2	TGTGCCAGCAGCTGGGAGGGGGACAGAATTAACTATGGCTACACCTTC	CASSWEGDRINYGYTF
13	many	TRBV20-1	NA	TRBJ1-1	TGCAGTGCTAGAGACCGGAGAGGAGGGGAGGCTTTCTTT	CSARDRRGGEAFF
14	NA	TRBV6-2/TRBV6-3	TRBD2	TRBJ2-7	TGTGCCAGCAGAAAAAGCGGGGGGTCGTCTCGGCAGTACTTC	CASRKSGGSSRQYF
16	many	TRBV20-1	NA	TRBJ2-7	TGCAGTGCGAAGCCGATGAGACTACCAAGGGACTACGAGCAGTACTTC	CSAKPMRLPRDYEQYF
13	few	TRBV25-1	NA	TRBJ2-5	TGTGCCAGCAGTGACTACTTCCAAGGGACCCAGTACTTC	CASSDYFQGTQYF
20	few	TRBV4-1	TRBD1	TRBJ1-1	TGCGCCAGCAGCCTGCCGGGACAGCCCATAAAGTGGGGGGTCAACACTGAAGCTTTCTTT	CASSLPGQPIKWGVNTEAFF
14	many	TRBV5-5	NA	TRBJ2-7	TGTGCCAGCAGCTTGGTACAGGTGTTCTACGAGCAGTACTTC	CASSLVQVFYEQYF
13	NA	TRBV6-5	NA	TRBJ2-7	TGTGCCAGCAGTTACGCAGTTCCCTACGAGCAGTACTTC	CASSYAVPYEQYF
14	few	TRBV18	NA	TRBJ1-3	TGTGCCAGCTCACCATGGGATACCGGAAACACCATATATTTT	CASSPWDTGNTIYF
16	few	TRBV5-1	NA	TRBJ2-1	TGCGCCAGCAGCTTGGCCCTACAGACCGAATACAATGAGCAGTCCTTC	CASSLALQTEYNEQSF
10	NA	TRBV20-1	NA	TRBJ2-7	TGCAGTGTGAGTCACTACGAGCAGTACTTC	CSVSHYEQYF
13	many	TRBV2	NA	TRBJ1-2	TGTGCCAGCAGTGTCATCAGGGAGGAGGGCTACACCTTC	CASSVIREEGYTF
15	NA	TRBV18	NA	TRBJ2-5	TGTGCCAGCTCACCATTACGGGCGGGGGCCGAGACCCAGTACTTC	CASSPLRAGAETQYF
14	many	TRBV28	NA	TRBJ1-2	TGTGCCAGCAGTTCCTCGACATTTAACTATGGCTACACCTTC	CASSSSTFNYGYTF
12	many	TRBV6-2/TRBV6-3	NA	TRBJ2-1	TGTGCCAGCAGTTACTCGAAGCTTGAGCAGTTCTTC	CASSYSKLEQFF
15	NA	TRBV10-2	NA	TRBJ1-4	TGCGCCAGCAGATCACTAGCGGGAGAGGGTGAAAAACTGTTTTTT	CASRSLAGEGEKLFF
14	NA	TRBV20-1	NA	TRBJ2-5	TGCAGTGCTAGAGATGTCCGGGGAAAAGAGACCCAGTACTTC	CSARDVRGKETQYF
17	many	TRBV2	NA	TRBJ2-7	TGTGCCAGCAGTGTACTCCCAACAGGGAGGAGAGGCTACGAGCAGTACTTC	CASSVLPTGRRGYEQYF
14	many	TRBV18	NA	TRBJ2-2	TGTGCCAGCTCACCCCAGGACAGCACCGGGGAGCTGTTTTTT	CASSPQDSTGELFF
17	many	TRBV6-1	NA	TRBJ2-7	TGTGCCAGCAGTGAAGCGGTGGAGGGGGGGGGCTCCTACGAGCAGTACTTC	CASSEAVEGGGSYEQYF
11	many	TRBV28	NA	TRBJ1-2	TGTGCCGCGCGGGTAAACTATGGCTACACCTTC	CAARVNYGYTF
13	many	TRBV18	TRBD1	TRBJ2-7	TGTGCCAGCTTCCGGGACAGTCTCTACGAGCAGTACTTC	CASFRDSLYEQYF
13	many	TRBV7-2	NA	TRBJ2-3	TGTGCCAGCAGCTTAAGTCGCCGGGATACGCAGTATTTT	CASSLSRRDTQYF
16	many	TRBV11-3	NA	TRBJ2-7	TGTGCCAGCAGCCCCCACGGAGGGGGCGTTCGGGCCGAGCAGTACTTC	CASSPHGGGVRAEQYF
15	few	TRBV10-2	TRBD2	TRBJ2-7	TGCGCCAGCAGTGAATTCGGGGGGGGCCGAAAAGAGCAGTACTTC	CASSEFGGGRKEQYF
17	many	TRBV3-1	TRBD2	TRBJ2-5	TGTGCCAGCAGCCAAGAAGGACTAGCGGGAAGAGGAGAGACCCAGTACTTC	CASSQEGLAGRGETQYF
14	many	TRBV5-1	NA	TRBJ1-5	TGCGCCAGCAGCCCGGGACCCTCGAATCGGCCCCAGCATTTT	CASSPGPSNRPQHF
16	many	TRBV12-3/TRBV12-4	NA	TRBJ1-1	TGTGCCAGCAGTCCACCTCCCTTCCAGGACGAACTAGAAGCTTTCTTT	CASSPPPFQDELEAFF
18	NA	TRBV7-3	TRBD2	TRBJ2-2	TGTGCCAGCAGCTTAAGGCCCCTACTAGCGGGAGACTCTGGGGAGCTGTTTTTT	CASSLRPLLAGDSGELFF
11	many	TRBV20-1	NA	TRBJ2-3	TGCAGTGCTAAACTAGCCCGTACGCAGTATTTT	CSAKLARTQYF
11	many	TRBV20-1	NA	TRBJ2-5	TGCAGTGCTAATAACGCAGAGACCCAGTACTTC	CSANNAETQYF
12	many	TRBV20-1	NA	TRBJ1-2	TGCAGTGCCCCTGGGGGGGGTTGGGGCTACACCTTC	CSAPGGGWGYTF
13	NA	TRBV20-1	NA	TRBJ1-4	TGCAGTGCTAGAGATGGGCGGGAAGAAAAACTGTTTTTT	CSARDGREEKLFF
14	many	TRBV6-1	NA	TRBJ1-1	TGTGCCAGCACCTCGGGACGGATGAACACTGAAGCTTTCTTT	CASTSGRMNTEAFF
16	NA	TRBV19	TRBD2	TRBJ2-1	TGTGCCGGTAGTATCAGGCGGCTAGCGGGAGAGGATGAGCAGTTCTTC	CAGSIRRLAGEDEQFF
12	NA	TRBV6-1	NA	TRBJ2-2	TGTGCCACCGCCCGGAACACCGGGGAGCTGTTTTTT	CATARNTGELFF
16	NA	TRBV9	NA	TRBJ1-1	TGTGCCAGCAGCCCCGGAGGGGGTATTATGAACACTGAAGCTTTCTTT	CASSPGGGIMNTEAFF
18	NA	TRBV27	NA	TRBJ2-6	TGTACCAGCAGTCTCGTTGCGGGGACTTCGGCTGGGGCCAACGTCCTGGCTTTC	CTSSLVAGTSAGANVLAF
16	many	TRBV2	NA	TRBJ1-5	TGTGCCAGCAGCCCCACGACAGGCTCGAGCAATCAGCCCCAGCATTTT	CASSPTTGSSNQPQHF
16	many	TRBV19	NA	TRBJ1-1	TGTGCCAGTAGTATGGCGTACAGGGCCGGGGGCACTGAAGCTTTCTTT	CASSMAYRAGGTEAFF
16	many	TRBV20-1	TRBD1	TRBJ2-1	TGCAGTGCTAGAGATAATCTACAGGGGGTATTCCATGAGCAGTTCTTC	CSARDNLQGVFHEQFF
15	NA	TRBV10-2	TRBD2	TRBJ2-3	TGCGCCAGCAGTGACGCGGGGGGCCTTATGGATACGCAGTATTTT	CASSDAGGLMDTQYF
14	NA	TRBV7-2	NA	TRBJ2-5	TGTGCCAGCAGCCCCGACCCCAACCAAGAGACCCAGTACTTC	CASSPDPNQETQYF
12	many	TRBV4-1	NA	TRBJ1-1	TGCGCCAGCAGCCAAGGGACACCTGAAGCTTTCTTT	CASSQGTPEAFF
12	NA	TRBV28	NA	TRBJ1-4	TGTGCCAGCAGTTTAAGGAACCGCTCACAGTTTTTT	CASSLRNRSQFF
18	many	TRBV15	NA	TRBJ2-1	TGTGCCACCAGCAGAGAAGGGACTCGCACCTTAACCTCCTATGAGCAGTTCTTC	CATSREGTRTLTSYEQFF
17	few	TRBV4-2	TRBD2	TRBJ2-2	TGTGCCAGCAGCCAAGAGGGACTAGCGGAGAACACCGGGGAGCTGTTTTTT	CASSQEGLAENTGELFF
15	few	TRBV27	NA	TRBJ2-1	TGTGCCAGCAGTCGGGGGACCGGACCTTACAATGAGCAGTTCTTC	CASSRGTGPYNEQFF
13	many	TRBV9	NA	TRBJ1-1	TGTGCCAGTAATCGCCAGGGGAACACTGAAGCTTTCTTT	CASNRQGNTEAFF
11	many	TRBV13	NA	TRBJ1-1	TGTGCCAGCAGCTTAGACAGGGTGGCTTTCTTT	CASSLDRVAFF
15	many	TRBV6-1	TRBD2	TRBJ2-3	TGTGCCAGCAGTAAACTAGCGGGAGTCTCGGATACGCAGTATTTT	CASSKLAGVSDTQYF